The clone carrying this TCR beta chain was seen only once. The CDR3 runs 14 residues. CDR1 is SGHRS, CDR2 YFSETQ, per germline. V dropped 0 bases and J dropped 6 bases, with 7 bases sitting between them. These data belong to a study of cytomegalovirus exposure and HLA in healthy donors. The study ran its PCR with 60 Vbeta and 13 Jbeta primers. The table came from immunoSEQ multiplex PCR; TCRdb's copy has only in-frame clones and leaves some out. The data contain 90,000 to 120,000 clones, about 72% of them seen just once; the ten biggest clones take up about 2%. This clonotype was obtained from a man aged 18 to 35 in good health and CMV-seronegative. V gene TRBV5-1 combines with J gene TRBJ1-6; no clear D gene. Sequencing input: PBMCs. This CDR3 is CASSLAQINSPLHF. The DNA of the CDR3 is TGCGCCAGCAGCTTGGCCCAGATTAATTCACCCCTCCACTTT.